This T cell receptor (beta chain) was sequenced during a study of blood T cell repertoires in COVID-19. Study in general: Acute and convalescent COVID-19 specimens originated in the United States, Italy and Spain.

The protocol was immunoSEQ multiplex PCR, while the TCRdb copy is restricted to in-frame clones and leaves out a portion. The data show about 440,000 clones, 80% to 90% seen once. The CDR3 extends over 11 amino acids. V was clipped by 4 bases and J by 5 bases, with 5 bases between them. CDR1 and CDR2 (germline): PRHDT, FYEKMQ (reference sequence). The TCR originated in a woman aged 25 to 45 with acute or convalescent COVID-19. Sample: peripheral blood. The chain employs TRBV13 and TRBJ1-1; D is unclear. The DNA of the CDR3 is TGTGCCAGCAGCTCTTCTACTGAAGCTTTCTTT. It encodes CASSSSTEAFF.